What follows are 13 T cell receptor beta chains derived from one specimen sequenced in a study of shared clonotypes between healthy human individuals. Produced via immunoSEQ multiplex PCR; TCRdb's table is partial and in-frame only. The table lists more than 550,000 clones, about 92% of them singletons. As defined, naive CD8 cells were CD45RO-negative and positively selected for CCR7, with terminally differentiated effector memory CD45RA+ cells excluded. Source material: naive CD8+ T cells sorted from blood. The receptor set was obtained from a man aged 25 to 40 in good health.

This chain uses TRBV28 with TRBJ2-1, with 7 positions matching TRBD1. This CDR3 is 15 amino acids long. Germline V gene data show CDR1 as MDHEN and CDR2 as SYDVKM. After removal of 5 bases from V and 0 bases from J, the junction contained 4 bases not matched to a gene. CDR3 loop: CASSPGQISYNEQFF. In DNA, the CDR3 is TGTGCCAGCAGTCCGGGACAGATCTCCTACAATGAGCAGTTCTTC.

In its sample, this clone was seen once. The chain combines TRBV11-3 with TRBJ2-1; D is unclear. Germline V gives CDR1 SGHNT, CDR2 YENEEA. V lost 5 bases, J lost 7 bases, and 12 bases lay in between. The length of the CDR3 is 13 residues. For the CDR3, the DNA is TGTGCCAGCAGCACCAGGACCAAGAATGAGCAGTTCTTC. Its protein is CASSTRTKNEQFF.

J is TRBJ1-2 and V is TRBV6-1, with 8 bases lining up with TRBD1. CDR1 MNHNS and CDR2 SASEGT come from the germline V gene. The J segment lost 4 bases and the V segment lost 6 bases, leaving 10 bases of the junction unmatched. The CDR3 has 15 residues. The CDR3 protein is CASSDSRDRFYGYTF. Written as DNA, the CDR3 is TGTGCCAGCAGCGATTCTAGGGACAGGTTCTATGGCTACACCTTC.

The chain employs TRBV7-9 and TRBJ2-7; D is ambiguous. Trimming cost V 3 bases and J 2 bases, with 5 bases left between them. CDR1 and CDR2 from the germline V gene are SEHNR and FQNEAQ (reference sequence). This CDR3 spans 12 amino acids. The CDR3 protein is CASSFRAYEQYF. In DNA form, the CDR3 reads TGTGCCAGCAGCTTTCGAGCCTACGAGCAGTACTTC.

This sequence joins TRBV7-9 and TRBJ1-1; tentative D call: TRBD1 (5 bases). V dropped 1 base and J dropped 0 bases, with 21 bases sitting between them. This CDR3 is built from 19 residues. In germline, CDR1 is SEHNR, CDR2 FQNEAQ (reference sequence). CDR3 in DNA: TGTGCCAGCAGCTTAGAGGGTCGGTTCGGGGGGATAATGAACACTGAAGCTTTCTTT. Amino acids: CASSLEGRFGGIMNTEAFF.

The chain joins TRBV7-9 to TRBJ2-1; no definite D call. The CDR3 runs 11 residues. CDR1 and CDR2 from the germline V gene are SEHNR and FQNEAQ (reference sequence). Trimming removed 7 bases at V and 12 bases at J, with 13 bases between. The CDR3 DNA reads as TGTGCCAGCATCTCAGCCGAAGGGCAGTTCTTC. Translated, it gives CASISAEGQFF.

V is TRBV11-2 and J is TRBJ2-1; 7 nucleotides match TRBD2. V trimming: 0 bases; J trimming: 0 bases; junction bases outside the gene matches: 2. The CDR3 is made up of 16 amino acids. From germline, CDR1 is SGHAT and CDR2 FQNNGV. For the CDR3, the DNA is TGTGCCAGCAGCTTAGAATGGACTAGCTCCTACAATGAGCAGTTCTTC. Translating it yields CASSLEWTSSYNEQFF.

The V call is TRBV28, the J call TRBJ1-1; possibly TRBD1 for D (5 bases). The V gene lost 2 bases and the J gene lost 5 bases, with 9 bases spanning the gap. The CDR3 totals 13 residues. CDR1 MDHEN and CDR2 SYDVKM come from the germline V gene. The CDR3 nucleotides are TGTGCCAGCAGTTTAAGGGGTTGGACTGAAGCTTTCTTT. This translates into CASSLRGWTEAFF.

The chain recombines TRBV12-5 with TRBJ2-7; TRBD1 aligns across 7 bases. The CDR3 extends over 12 amino acids. CDR1 and CDR2 from the germline V gene are LGHNT and FRNRAP. V shed 6 bases and J 2 bases; nucleotides not matched to a gene: 1. The CDR3, as DNA: TGTGCTAGTGGACAGGGGCCCTACGAGCAGTACTTC. This translates into CASGQGPYEQYF.

V and J are TRBV29-1 and TRBJ2-1, with D unresolved. CDR1 and CDR2 (germline): SQVTM, ANQGSEA. The CDR3 sequence is 14 residues long. Trimming took 1 base from V and 8 from J, leaving 15 bases between them. As DNA, the CDR3 is TGCAGCGTTGAAGTGACGTGGAAGATCGATGAGCAGTTCTTC. It yields the protein CSVEVTWKIDEQFF.

This clone appeared once. The chain uses TRBV19 and TRBJ1-5, with a tentative D call TRBD1 (6 bases). Between the trimmed V and J ends, which lost 6 bases and 1 base, there was a span of 16 bases. From germline, CDR1 is LNHDA and CDR2 SQIVND (reference sequence). The CDR3 has 16 amino acids. Written as DNA, the CDR3 is TGTGCCAGTAGGTCCTGGACAGATAACAGCAATCAGCCCCAGCATTTT. It yields the protein CASRSWTDNSNQPQHF.

This chain links TRBV19 with TRBJ2-1; D is undetermined. Per the germline V gene, CDR1 is LNHDA and CDR2 is SQIVND (reference sequence). This CDR3 spans 16 amino acids. V dropped 3 bases and J dropped 4 bases, with 16 bases sitting between them. CDR3 coding DNA: TGTGCCAGTAGTATTTTGGGCGGCGAGAGGTACAATGAGCAGTTCTTC. As protein: CASSILGGERYNEQFF.

This sequence joins TRBV9 and TRBJ2-3; D gene uncertain. CDR3 size: 13 residues. Germline V gene lookup returns CDR1 SGDLS and CDR2 YYNGEE. V was trimmed by 0 bases and J by 0 bases, leaving 2 bases between them. CDR3 DNA: TGTGCCAGCAGCGTAGACAGCACAGATACGCAGTATTTT. Encoded protein: CASSVDSTDTQYF.